A single TCR beta chain is shown here with its context. The sample comes from a study of blood T cell repertoires in COVID-19. V was clipped by 8 bases and J by 1 base, with 11 bases between them. CDR1 and CDR2 from the germline V gene are LNHDA and SQIVND (reference sequence). This CDR3 contains 13 residues. Here immunoSEQ multiplex PCR was the method, and the copy in TCRdb shows in-frame clones only, minus some. The sample consists of fewer than 350,000 clones, 65% to 90% of them appearing once. The receptor comes from a woman aged 40-49 years with acute COVID-19. The chain is built from TRBV19 and TRBJ2-5, with D possibly being TRBD1 (5 bases). Sequenced input: PBMCs or T cells enriched from blood (not recorded which). The CDR3: CASQDSSQETQYF. CDR3 in DNA: TGTGCCAGTCAAGACAGCTCCCAAGAGACCCAGTACTTC. Filled out from reference TRBV19 and TRBJ2-5, the complete variable domain reads DGGITQSPKYLFRKEGQNVTLSCEQNLNHDAMYWYRQDPGQGLRLIYYSQIVNDFQKGDIAEGYSVSREKKESFPLTVTSAQKNPTAFYLCASQDSSQETQYFGPGTRLLVL.